The TCR beta chain under discussion was sequenced for a study of cytomegalovirus exposure and HLA in healthy donors. Findings and limits, study-wide: It has been reported that TCR beta sequences accurately predicted the HLA-A and HLA-B alleles of most subjects.

13 Jbeta primers and 60 Vbeta primers were used for the PCR. The table came from immunoSEQ multiplex PCR; TCRdb's copy has only in-frame clones and leaves some out. The table lists some 160,000 clones, around 76% of them singletons, with approximately 1.5% in the top ten. CDR3 length: 16 residues. This clone was observed a handful of times. Antigen specificity is unknown. The sample consisted of PBMCs. The genes are TRBV21-1 and TRBJ1-2; the table's D call of TRBD1 was not tested on the DNA. TRBV21-1 is recorded as a pseudogene. The receptor was isolated from a man aged 35-49 years in good health and CMV-seronegative. The CDR3 is CASSDRDSYSNYGYTF. The CDR3 bases are TGTGCCAGCAGCGACCGGGACAGCTACTCTAACTATGGCTACACCTTC.